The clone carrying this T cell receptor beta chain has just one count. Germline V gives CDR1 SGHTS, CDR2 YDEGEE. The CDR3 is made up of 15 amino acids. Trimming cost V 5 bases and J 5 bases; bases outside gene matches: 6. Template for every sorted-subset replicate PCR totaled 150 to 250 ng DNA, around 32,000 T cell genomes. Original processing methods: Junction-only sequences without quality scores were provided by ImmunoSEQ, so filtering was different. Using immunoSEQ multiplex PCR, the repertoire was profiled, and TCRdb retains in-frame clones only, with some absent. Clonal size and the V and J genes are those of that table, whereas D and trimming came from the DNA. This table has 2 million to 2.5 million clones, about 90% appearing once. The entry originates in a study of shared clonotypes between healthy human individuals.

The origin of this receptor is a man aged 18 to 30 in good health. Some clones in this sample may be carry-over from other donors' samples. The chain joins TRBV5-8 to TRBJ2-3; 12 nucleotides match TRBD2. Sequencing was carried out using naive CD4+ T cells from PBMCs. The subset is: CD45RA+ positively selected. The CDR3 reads CASSAGLAGLDTQYF. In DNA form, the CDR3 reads TGTGCCAGCAGTGCCGGACTAGCGGGACTAGATACGCAGTATTTT. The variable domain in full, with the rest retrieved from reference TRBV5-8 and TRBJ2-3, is EAGVTQSPTHLIKTRGQQATLRCSPISGHTSVYWYQQALGLGLQFLLWYDEGEERNRGNFPPRFSGRQFPNYSSELNVNALELEDSALYLCASSAGLAGLDTQYFGPGTRLTVL.